The source of this T cell receptor beta chain is a study of T cell responses to AZD1222 COVID-19 vaccine. The study, taken as a whole, reports: Clonal diversity was possibly underestimated, and the donors were mostly white British, with more females.

Repertoires were generated with immunoSEQ multiplex PCR, while TCRdb's copy carries only in-frame clones and drops some. Among approximately 220,000 clones listed, 93% were seen once. Germline V lookup: CDR1 DFQATT, CDR2 SNEGSKA (reference sequence). The CDR3 is 14 residues long. Trimming took off 3 bases at V and 3 bases at J, with 12 bases between the two ends. This clone was detected once. The target antigen is unknown. This TCR was recovered from an adult in good health. The chain uses TRBV20-1 and TRBJ1-5, with D unclear. The sample consisted of peripheral blood, taken on day 0 of MenACWY control vaccination. CDR3 loop: CSASQHFNNQPQHF. Here the CDR3 DNA reads TGCAGTGCTAGTCAACATTTCAACAATCAGCCCCAGCATTTT.